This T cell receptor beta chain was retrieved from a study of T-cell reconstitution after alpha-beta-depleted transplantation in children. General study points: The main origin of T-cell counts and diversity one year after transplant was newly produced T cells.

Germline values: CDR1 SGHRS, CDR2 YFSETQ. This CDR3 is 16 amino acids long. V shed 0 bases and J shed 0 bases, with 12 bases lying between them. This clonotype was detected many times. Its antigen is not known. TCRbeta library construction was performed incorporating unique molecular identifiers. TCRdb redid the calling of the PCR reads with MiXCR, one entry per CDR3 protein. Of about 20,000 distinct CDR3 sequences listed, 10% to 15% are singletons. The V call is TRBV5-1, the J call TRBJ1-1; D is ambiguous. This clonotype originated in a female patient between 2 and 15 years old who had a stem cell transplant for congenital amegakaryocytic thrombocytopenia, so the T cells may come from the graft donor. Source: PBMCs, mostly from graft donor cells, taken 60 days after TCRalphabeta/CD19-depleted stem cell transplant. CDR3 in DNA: TGCGCCAGCAGCTTGGACAGCCCCAGCATGAACACTGAAGCTTTCTTT. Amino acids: CASSLDSPSMNTEAFF.